The clone carrying this T cell receptor beta chain has only a few counts. Its matching antigen is unknown. The sample is drawn from a study of cytomegalovirus exposure and HLA in healthy donors. Study-level findings and limits: TCR beta chain V- and J-gene trimming was linked, in a later analysis, to a missense variant in DCLRE1C. Some V segments, TRBV6-2 and TRBV6-3 among them, were indistinguishable and were therefore excluded.

CDR1 is SGHTA and CDR2 is FQGNSA in the germline V gene. This CDR3 region has 13 residues. V was clipped by 8 bases and J by 9 bases, with 17 bases between them. It was with 60 Vbeta and 13 Jbeta primers that the PCR ran. Clones were sequenced by immunoSEQ multiplex PCR, and TCRdb holds only the in-frame ones, with some missing. The sample holds around 190,000 clones, 81% seen once. The gene calls are TRBV7-2 and TRBJ2-1; weak D call: TRBD1 (6 bases). The source material was PBMCs. This sequence originates from a man between 18 and 29 years old in good health and CMV-seronegative. CDR3 in DNA: TGTGCCAGCTCCCCGGACAGACAGAGTGAGCAGTTCTTC. As protein: CASSPDRQSEQFF.